One and the same sample provided the 8 T cell receptor beta chains below, sequenced in a study of T cell repertoires in MIS-A myocarditis. Here immunoSEQ multiplex PCR was the method, and the copy in TCRdb shows in-frame clones only, minus some. Of 13,000 to 15,000 clones listed, over 70% are singletons. The sequenced sample consisted of left ventricle heart tissue obtained at autopsy. The receptors were sampled from a man aged 18 to 29 with fulminant myocarditis from multisystem inflammatory syndrome in adults (MIS-A) after COVID-19.

This clone was detected only a few times. This chain joins TRBV6-5 and TRBJ2-1, with no clear D. V shed 6 bases and J shed 2 bases, with 8 bases lying between them. This CDR3 spans 13 amino acids. CDR1 is MNHEY and CDR2 is SVGAGI in the germline V gene. The CDR3 reads CASRLYTYNEQFF. The CDR3 DNA is TGTGCCAGCAGGCTTTATACCTACAATGAGCAGTTCTTC.

This chain links TRBV19 with TRBJ1-1; maybe TRBD1 (5 bases). This CDR3 spans 12 amino acids. Germline V gene lookup returns CDR1 LNHDA and CDR2 SQIVND (reference sequence). V lost 7 bases, J lost 5 bases, and 11 bases lay in between. The CDR3 DNA is TGTGCCAGTAAGGGGCAGGGAACTGAAGCTTTCTTT. This codes for CASKGQGTEAFF. Full variable domain (rest looked up from reference TRBV19 and TRBJ1-1): DGGITQSPKYLFRKEGQNVTLSCEQNLNHDAMYWYRQDPGQGLRLIYYSQIVNDFQKGDIAEGYSVSREKKESFPLTVTSAQKNPTAFYLCASKGQGTEAFFGQGTRLTVV.

The chain combines TRBV21-1 with TRBJ2-5; TRBD1, the D gene given by the table, was not confirmed from the DNA. TRBV21-1 constitutes a pseudogene. This CDR3 contains 17 residues. The CDR3 DNA sequence: TGTGCCAGCAGCAAAATCGGACAGAATGGAAATCAAGAGACCCAGTACTTC. Translated, it gives CASSKIGQNGNQETQYF.

The V and J genes are TRBV7-6 and TRBJ2-7, with a tentative D call TRBD1 (6 bases). The CDR3 covers 16 residues. Trimming removed 5 bases from V and 2 bases from J, with 19 bases in between. In germline, CDR1 is SGHVS, CDR2 FNYEAQ. CDR3 residues: CASSPINGQIPYEQYF. The DNA for the CDR3 is TGTGCCAGCAGCCCGATCAACGGACAGATTCCCTACGAGCAGTACTTC.

The chain uses TRBV2 and TRBJ1-6; D unresolved. This CDR3 region has 17 residues. V lost 7 bases to trimming and J lost 7 bases, with 23 bases between them. The germline gives CDR1 SNHLY, CDR2 FYNNEI. CDR3 amino acids: CASILRGGSFENSPLHF. Written as DNA, the CDR3 is TGTGCCAGCATTCTCCGAGGAGGATCCTTCGAGAATTCACCCCTCCACTTT.

The chain employs TRBV18 and TRBJ2-7; 8 nucleotides line up with TRBD2. This CDR3 is 15 amino acids long. The V segment lost 4 bases and the J segment 0 bases; nucleotides outside the gene matches: 5. CDR1 KGHSH and CDR2 LQKENI come from the germline V gene. The CDR3 region has the DNA TGTGCCAGCTCACTTTATAGCGGGGCCTCCTACGAGCAGTACTTC. Translated: CASSLYSGASYEQYF.

This clone showed up just a few times. This chain connects TRBV18 to TRBJ1-2; 7 positions agree with TRBD1. V lost 1 base to trimming and J lost 6 bases; unmatched junction nucleotides: 2. The germline V gene has CDR1 KGHSH and CDR2 LQKENI. The CDR3 extends over 13 amino acids. CDR3 coding DNA: TGTGCCAGCTCACCACGACAGGGAGATGGCTACACCTTC. It translates to CASSPRQGDGYTF.

V is TRBV4-3 and J is TRBJ1-1; unclear D gene. V gave up 0 bases and J gave up 1 base, with 3 bases separating them. Germline CDR1 reads LGHNA; CDR2 reads YSLEER. CDR3 length: 13 residues. The CDR3 spells CASSQDRNTEAFF. Written as DNA, the CDR3 is TGCGCCAGCAGCCAAGACCGGAACACTGAAGCTTTCTTT.